The rows below give T cell receptor beta chains drawn from one sample of a study of cytomegalovirus exposure and HLA in healthy donors. The repertoire was sequenced with immunoSEQ multiplex PCR; TCRdb's copy has only in-frame clones and lacks some. The sample lists 90,000 to 95,000 clones, 75% to 85% occurring once. The sequenced sample consisted of PBMCs. The origin of the receptors is a young man in good health and CMV-seronegative. Each CDR3 is given with its conserved first and last residue. The order of the fields is CDR3 length, J gene, V gene, CDR3 protein.

13 | TRBJ1-1 | TRBV27 | CASSFYLNTEAFF
19 | TRBJ1-4 | TRBV28 | CASSLPILGGTGLNEKLFF
18 | TRBJ2-3 | TRBV4-1 | CASSQAPWRGGKSDTQYF
16 | TRBJ1-1 | TRBV28 | CASRLYFRDRNTEAFF
12 | TRBJ2-7 | TRBV6-6 | CASSYSSYEQYF
15 | TRBJ2-7 | TRBV5-1 | CASSLGLAGAYEQYF
16 | TRBJ2-1 | TRBV7-9 | CSSRSGWQGSYNEQFF
11 | TRBJ1-1 | TRBV30 | CAWSTGLGAFF
15 | TRBJ1-2 | TRBV6-6 | CASSSHSSGGNGYTF
15 | TRBJ2-2 | TRBV2 | CASSGQGANTGELFF